This is a list of T cell receptor beta chains from one sample in a study of T cells in Graves' hyperthyroidism and ophthalmopathy. Each CDR3 protein gets one entry after TCRdb re-called the multiplex PCR reads with MiXCR. The sample carries more than 550,000 distinct CDR3 sequences, 45% recorded once. The source material was peripheral blood or thyroid tissue (not recorded which). The receptor set was obtained from an adult man with Graves' disease, either hyperthyroidism or ophthalmopathy (not recorded which). Both conserved end residues are part of each CDR3. A D gene is named only where the DNA matches it firmly. Some rows mark clone size as missing; the rest say once, few, many or name a class of expanded clone.

V,J,D,size,DNA,CDR3
TRBV7-9,TRBJ2-5,-,many,TGTGCCAGCAGCTTACACACGGGAGAGACCCAGTACTTC,CASSLHTGETQYF
TRBV7-9,TRBJ1-5,-,few,TGTGCCAGCAGCTTGGTGGGTAGACCTAATCAGCCCCAGCATTTT,CASSLVGRPNQPQHF
TRBV2,TRBJ1-3,-,-,TGTGCCAGCAGTTCAAGAGACGCGGGAAACACCATATATTTT,CASSSRDAGNTIYF
TRBV24-1,TRBJ1-2,-,many,TGTGCCACCAGTGATTCGGTAGGGCGCTACACCTTC,CATSDSVGRYTF
TRBV12-3/TRBV12-4,TRBJ1-2,TRBD1,many,TGTGCCAGCAGTCCCCGACAGGGAGGGGGCTACACCTTC,CASSPRQGGGYTF
TRBV9,TRBJ2-5,-,few,TGTGCCAGCAGCGTAGAAACCCAATGGGGCGAGACCCAGTACTTC,CASSVETQWGETQYF
TRBV25-1,TRBJ1-1,-,-,TGTGCCAGCAGTGCCGGAGCCCCCTTGAACACTGAAGCTTTCTTT,CASSAGAPLNTEAFF
TRBV24-1,TRBJ1-2,-,-,TGTGCCACCAGTGATTCCGGACGAAGTAACTTTGGCTACACCTTC,CATSDSGRSNFGYTF
TRBV7-2,TRBJ1-1,-,many,TGTGCCAGCAGCTTTCCAGCCCTGAACACTGAAGCTTTCTTT,CASSFPALNTEAFF
TRBV19,TRBJ1-1,TRBD1,-,TGTGCCAGTAGTGTGGGACAGGGGGCGCTCGGCACTGAAGCTTTCTTT,CASSVGQGALGTEAFF
TRBV7-9,TRBJ2-5,TRBD2,few,TGTGCCAGCAGCTTTTTAGCGGGGAAAGAGACCCAGTACTTC,CASSFLAGKETQYF
TRBV7-9,TRBJ1-5,TRBD1,-,TGTGCCAGCAGCTTACAGGGACAGGGGTATCAGCCCCAGCATTTT,CASSLQGQGYQPQHF
TRBV29-1,TRBJ1-6,-,many,TGCAGCGTTCAGAGCTCCTATAATTCACCCCTCCACTTT,CSVQSSYNSPLHF
TRBV2,TRBJ1-5,-,few,TGTGCCAGCAGTTTGACATATAGCAATCAGCCCCAGCATTTT,CASSLTYSNQPQHF
TRBV29-1,TRBJ1-1,-,few,TGCAGCGTTACAACCGGACGGAGTGAAGCTTTCTTT,CSVTTGRSEAFF
TRBV7-4,TRBJ2-7,-,-,TGTGCCAGCAGCTTCGGGCTTGGCTACGAGCAGTACTTC,CASSFGLGYEQYF
TRBV7-9,TRBJ2-7,-,-,TGTGCCAGCAGTTTGTCACAGGTGGGGGAGCAGTACTTC,CASSLSQVGEQYF
TRBV6-5,TRBJ1-1,-,few,TGTGCCAGCAGTTACCCGCGATTCTTGTGGAACACTGAAGCTTTCTTT,CASSYPRFLWNTEAFF
TRBV24-1,TRBJ1-1,-,-,TGTGCCACCAGTGACTCGTCAACCGGGAACACTGAAGCTTTCTTT,CATSDSSTGNTEAFF
TRBV29-1,TRBJ1-2,-,-,TGCAGCGTTGAAGATCTAGGTGGCAGGCGAAACTATGGCTACACCTTC,CSVEDLGGRRNYGYTF
TRBV20-1,TRBJ2-7,-,few,TGCAGTGCCCCGGACAGATACTACGAGCAGTACTTC,CSAPDRYYEQYF
TRBV2,TRBJ1-5,-,few,TGTGCCAGCAGTGCCCCACAGGGAGTGGGGAATCAGCCCCAGCATTTT,CASSAPQGVGNQPQHF
TRBV2,TRBJ2-2,TRBD2,-,TGTGCCAGCAGGGGATCCGGGACTAGGGAGGCCGGGGAGCTGTTTTTT,CASRGSGTREAGELFF
TRBV20-1,TRBJ1-3,-,-,TGCAGTGCGCAGCCGGGGGTCGGAAACACCATATATTTT,CSAQPGVGNTIYF
TRBV7-8,TRBJ1-1,-,-,TGTGCCAGCAGCCAAGAACAGGTCACTGAAGCTTTCTTT,CASSQEQVTEAFF
TRBV29-1,TRBJ2-7,-,-,TGCAGCGTTGCCGCCGGGAGTAGCTACGAGCAGTACTTC,CSVAAGSSYEQYF
TRBV5-1,TRBJ2-5,TRBD2,-,TGCGCCAGCAGCTGGTCTAGCGGGGGGCCGGAAGAGACCCAGTACTTC,CASSWSSGGPEETQYF
TRBV11-1,TRBJ2-5,-,once,TGTGCCTGGAAGGGCGACGGAGAGACCCAGTACTTC,CAWKGDGETQYF
TRBV10-3,TRBJ1-2,TRBD1,-,TGTGCCATCAGTGAGTCGAACCAGGGGACAGATGGCTACACCTTC,CAISESNQGTDGYTF
TRBV6-5,TRBJ2-2,-,-,TGTGCCAGCAGTGCGCTGACAGCCGCGAACACCGGGGAGCTGTTTTTT,CASSALTAANTGELFF
TRBV11-2,TRBJ2-5,-,-,TGTGCCAGCAGCAGACTTACATCGGGGGAAGAGACCCAGTACTTC,CASSRLTSGEETQYF
TRBV6-5,TRBJ1-1,-,few,TGTGCCAGCAGTTACTCTGAGGGGACTGAAGCTTTCTTT,CASSYSEGTEAFF
TRBV6-5,TRBJ1-5,-,few,TGTGCCAGCCATAACGATCGGGCCCAGCATTTT,CASHNDRAQHF
TRBV29-1,TRBJ2-5,-,-,TGCAGCGTTGAAGACCACAGGGTGGCGGCGACCCAGTACTTC,CSVEDHRVAATQYF
TRBV7-2,TRBJ2-5,TRBD2,-,TGTGCCAGCAGCGCACAACTAGCGGGAGGTAAAGAGACCCAGTACTTC,CASSAQLAGGKETQYF
TRBV29-1,TRBJ1-2,-,many,TGCAGCGTTGAAGGGAGGGATGGCTACACCTTC,CSVEGRDGYTF
TRBV2,TRBJ2-7,TRBD2,-,TGTGCCAGCAGCGAAAGCGGGATCGTTTACGAGCAGTACTTC,CASSESGIVYEQYF
TRBV7-2,TRBJ1-2,-,-,TGCGCCAGCAGTGACCCATGGGGGGCCTATGGCTACACCTTC,CASSDPWGAYGYTF
TRBV7-2,TRBJ2-5,TRBD2,-,TGTGCCAGCAGCATACTACTAGCGGGGTTTCAAGAGACCCAGTACTTC,CASSILLAGFQETQYF
TRBV5-1,TRBJ2-7,-,-,TGCGCCAGCAGCTTGGCCATTTCATTCGGGGGGCGTAAACCCTACGAGCAGTACTTC,CASSLAISFGGRKPYEQYF
TRBV7-8,TRBJ1-6,-,few,TGTGCCAGCAGTTTCTCAGTAGGGCACTATAATTCACCCCTCCACTTT,CASSFSVGHYNSPLHF
TRBV25-1,TRBJ1-1,-,-,TGTGCCAGCAGTTACCAAGGGAGGGCAGGGACTGAAGCTTTCTTT,CASSYQGRAGTEAFF
TRBV12-3/TRBV12-4,TRBJ1-2,-,few,TGTGCCAGCGGAAGGACACCTTCGTCTTCCTATGGCTACACCTTC,CASGRTPSSSYGYTF
TRBV7-9,TRBJ2-2,-,-,TGTGCCAGCAGCTTAGCGGACGACGGGGAGCTGTTTTTT,CASSLADDGELFF
TRBV7-9,TRBJ1-1,-,-,TGTGCCAGCAGTTTTGACAGACCTGAAGCTTTCTTT,CASSFDRPEAFF
TRBV2,TRBJ1-2,-,-,TGTGCCAGCAGCTCCCTAACAGGGATCTTGTGGTATGGCTACACCTTC,CASSSLTGILWYGYTF
TRBV29-1,TRBJ2-7,TRBD2,-,TGCAGCGTTGTAGGGGCTAGCGGGTCCTCATACGAGCAGTACTTC,CSVVGASGSSYEQYF
TRBV9,TRBJ2-7,TRBD1,-,TGTGCCAGCACCAGTACAGGGGTGGGCGAGCAGTACTTC,CASTSTGVGEQYF
TRBV10-3,TRBJ2-7,-,many,TGTGCCATCAGTGTTGACAGGCCTACCTACGAGCAGTACTTC,CAISVDRPTYEQYF
TRBV25-1,TRBJ2-3,-,-,TGTGCCAGCAGTTTAAGGGGGTCCCTCACAGATACGCAGTATTTT,CASSLRGSLTDTQYF
TRBV15,TRBJ2-5,TRBD1,-,TGTGCCACCAGCAGTTACCTAGACAGGGTGTTTTGTGAGACCCAGTACTTC,CATSSYLDRVFCETQYF
TRBV7-4,TRBJ2-2,TRBD2,-,TGTGCCAGCAGTTTTGGCGGGAGGGCGGGGACCGGGGAGCTGTTTTTT,CASSFGGRAGTGELFF
TRBV15,TRBJ1-5,-,-,TGTGCCACCAGCAGAGATCAGGGTTCAGGTCAGCCCCAGCATTTT,CATSRDQGSGQPQHF
TRBV5-1,TRBJ2-7,-,-,TGCGCCAGCAGCTTCTACGGCGGGACGAGCTCCTACGAGCAGTACTTC,CASSFYGGTSSYEQYF
TRBV7-9,TRBJ1-1,-,few,TGTGCCAGCAGCGTCCGGGCCGACACTGAAGCTTTCTTT,CASSVRADTEAFF
TRBV20-1,TRBJ2-7,TRBD2,few,TGCAGTGCTCCCCGGGGGGGGTCCTACGAGCAGTACTTC,CSAPRGGSYEQYF
TRBV2,TRBJ1-5,-,-,TGTGCCAGCATTGAGACGGGGAATCAGCCCCAGCATTTT,CASIETGNQPQHF
TRBV20-1,TRBJ2-5,TRBD2,-,TGCAGTGCTTTCCCGGGACTAGCGGGGGAAGAGACCCAGTACTTC,CSAFPGLAGEETQYF
TRBV11-2,TRBJ2-7,TRBD2,few,TGTGCCAGCAGCCACCCCACTAGCGGGAGTTTCAACGAGCAGTACTTC,CASSHPTSGSFNEQYF